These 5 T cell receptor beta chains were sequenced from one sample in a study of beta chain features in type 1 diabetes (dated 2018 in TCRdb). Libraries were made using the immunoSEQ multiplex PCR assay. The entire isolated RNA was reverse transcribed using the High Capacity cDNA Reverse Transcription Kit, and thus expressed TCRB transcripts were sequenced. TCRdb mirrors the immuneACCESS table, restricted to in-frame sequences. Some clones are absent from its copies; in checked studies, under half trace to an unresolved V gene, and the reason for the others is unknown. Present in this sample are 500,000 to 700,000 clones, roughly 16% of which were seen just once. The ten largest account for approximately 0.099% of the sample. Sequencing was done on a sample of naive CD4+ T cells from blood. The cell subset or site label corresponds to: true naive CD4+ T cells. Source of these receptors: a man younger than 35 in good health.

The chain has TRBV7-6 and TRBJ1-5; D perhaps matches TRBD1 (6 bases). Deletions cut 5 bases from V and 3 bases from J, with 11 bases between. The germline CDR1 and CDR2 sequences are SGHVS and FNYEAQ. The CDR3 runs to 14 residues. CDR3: CASSPGQYNQPQHF. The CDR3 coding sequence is TGTGCCAGCAGCCCCGGACAGTACAATCAGCCCCAGCATTTT.

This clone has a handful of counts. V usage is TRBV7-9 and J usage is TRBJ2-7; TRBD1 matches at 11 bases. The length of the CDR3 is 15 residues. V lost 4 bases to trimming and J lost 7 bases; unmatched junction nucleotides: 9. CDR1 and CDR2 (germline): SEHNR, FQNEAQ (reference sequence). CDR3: CASSSGQGALKEQYF. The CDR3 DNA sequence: TGTGCCAGCAGCTCCGGACAGGGGGCGCTTAAAGAGCAGTACTTC.

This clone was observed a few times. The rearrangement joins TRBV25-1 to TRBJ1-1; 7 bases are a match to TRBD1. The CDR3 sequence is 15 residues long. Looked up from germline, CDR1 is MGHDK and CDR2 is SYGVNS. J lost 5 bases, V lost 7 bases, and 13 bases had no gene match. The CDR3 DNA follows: TGTGCCAGCAAGTCCCCACAGGGGAAAGGGACTGAAGCTTTCTTT. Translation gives CASKSPQGKGTEAFF.

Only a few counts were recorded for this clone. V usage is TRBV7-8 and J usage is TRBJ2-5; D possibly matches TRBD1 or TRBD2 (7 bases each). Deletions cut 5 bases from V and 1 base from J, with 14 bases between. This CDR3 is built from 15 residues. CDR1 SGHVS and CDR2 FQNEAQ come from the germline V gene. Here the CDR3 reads CASSPGGGGQETQYF. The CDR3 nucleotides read TGTGCCAGCAGCCCAGGGGGAGGGGGCCAAGAGACCCAGTACTTC.

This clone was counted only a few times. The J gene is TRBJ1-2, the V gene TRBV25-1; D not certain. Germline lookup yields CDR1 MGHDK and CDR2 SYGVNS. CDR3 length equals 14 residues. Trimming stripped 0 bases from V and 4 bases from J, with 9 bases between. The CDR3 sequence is CASSEYPFGYGYTF. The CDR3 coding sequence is TGTGCCAGCAGTGAATATCCCTTTGGCTATGGCTACACCTTC.